These T cell receptor beta chains were read from a single sample in a study of blood T cell repertoires in COVID-19. Data came from immunoSEQ multiplex PCR; TCRdb stores just in-frame clones and leaves some out. The sample contains about 150,000 clones, 80% to 90% of which appear only once. Sequencing was done on a sample of PBMCs or T cells enriched from blood (not recorded which). These receptor sequences come from a man aged 45-65 years who had recovered from COVID-19. The CDR3 runs from the conserved cysteine through the conserved F or W. D genes are given only for firm matches. Clone size is shown for a subset of rows, as once, few, many or a class of expanded clone.

d_call	j_call	v_call	clone_size	cdr3_aa	cdr3_nt
-	TRBJ2-3	TRBV5-4	-	CASSLATDTQYF	TGTGCCAGCAGCTTGGCGACAGATACGCAGTATTTT
-	TRBJ2-7	TRBV2	-	CASSGSQGGEQYF	TGTGCCAGCAGTGGATCACAGGGTGGGGAGCAGTACTTC
-	TRBJ2-1	TRBV5-5	-	CASIVPGNEQFF	TGTGCCAGCATCGTACCGGGCAATGAGCAGTTCTTC
-	TRBJ2-7	TRBV10-1	-	CAKQGVRYEQYF	TGCGCCAAACAGGGAGTGAGGTACGAGCAGTACTTC
TRBD1	TRBJ1-2	TRBV11-2	-	CASRRRDREDGYTF	TGTGCCAGCAGACGCCGGGACAGGGAGGATGGCTACACCTTC
-	TRBJ2-7	TRBV18	-	CASSPDGISYEQYF	TGTGCCAGCTCCCCGGACGGGATCTCCTACGAGCAGTACTTC
TRBD2	TRBJ2-2	TRBV6-5	-	CASRALGGTGELFF	TGTGCCAGCAGGGCGCTGGGGGGGACCGGGGAGCTGTTTTTT
TRBD1	TRBJ2-7	TRBV27	-	CASSLSQGRAYEQYF	TGTGCCAGCAGTTTATCACAGGGGCGAGCCTACGAGCAGTACTTC
-	TRBJ1-1	TRBV3-1/TRBV3-2	-	CASSQVGGETEAFF	TGTGCCAGCAGCCAAGTAGGGGGTGAGACTGAAGCTTTCTTT
-	TRBJ1-1	TRBV6-5	-	CASSVGGQNTEAFF	TGTGCCAGCAGCGTGGGGGGGCAGAACACTGAAGCTTTCTTT
-	TRBJ1-5	TRBV2	once	CASTGNGGNQPQHF	TGTGCCAGCACTGGGAACGGGGGCAATCAGCCCCAGCATTTT
-	TRBJ2-2	TRBV18	-	CASSPRLVTDTNTGELFF	TGTGCCAGCTCACCCCGACTAGTGACTGATACGAACACCGGGGAGCTGTTTTTT
-	TRBJ1-6	TRBV6-5	-	CASSLGGGGNSPLHF	TGTGCCAGCAGCCTCGGGGGGGGCGGAAATTCACCCCTCCACTTT
-	TRBJ1-5	TRBV4-1	-	CASSQAPGVSQPQHF	TGCGCCAGCAGCCAAGCCCCTGGAGTCAGCCAGCCCCAGCATTTT
-	TRBJ1-1	TRBV3-1/TRBV3-2	-	CASSQGTANTEAFF	TGTGCCAGCAGCCAAGGGACAGCGAACACTGAAGCTTTCTTT
-	TRBJ2-2	TRBV4-2	-	CASSQGRQIANTGELFF	TGTGCCAGCAGCCAAGGTAGACAGATTGCGAACACCGGGGAGCTGTTTTTT
-	TRBJ2-2	TRBV7-8	-	CASSLRDSGLGELFF	TGTGCCAGCAGCTTAAGGGACAGCGGGCTGGGGGAGCTGTTTTTT
TRBD1	TRBJ1-5	TRBV4-1	-	CASSQASGQGHQPQHF	TGCGCCAGCAGCCAAGCGTCGGGACAGGGGCATCAGCCCCAGCATTTT
TRBD1	TRBJ2-7	TRBV5-6	-	CASSYRDRVHEQYF	TGTGCCAGCAGCTACCGGGACAGGGTCCACGAGCAGTACTTC
-	TRBJ1-6	TRBV28	-	CASSLRVSYNSPLHF	TGTGCCAGCAGTTTACGGGTCTCCTATAATTCACCCCTCCACTTT
TRBD1	TRBJ1-2	TRBV16	-	CASSPPDRTLYGYTF	TGTGCCAGCAGCCCCCCGGACAGGACCCTCTATGGCTACACCTTC
-	TRBJ1-5	TRBV19	-	CASSIVPRAGNQPQHF	TGTGCCAGTAGTATCGTCCCCAGGGCGGGCAATCAGCCCCAGCATTTT
TRBD2	TRBJ2-3	TRBV7-3	-	CASSSQRGGLNTQYF	TGTGCCAGCAGCTCCCAGCGGGGGGGCTTAAATACGCAGTATTTT
-	TRBJ1-1	TRBV7-8	-	CASSLVGSPRVFF	TGTGCCAGCAGCTTAGTTGGTTCCCCGAGGGTTTTCTTT
TRBD2	TRBJ2-2	TRBV18	-	CASSRLAGGPGELFF	TGTGCCAGCTCAAGACTAGCGGGGGGGCCCGGGGAGCTGTTTTTT
-	TRBJ1-1	TRBV14	-	CASSSGHLQNTEAFF	TGTGCCAGCAGCTCAGGACACCTCCAGAACACTGAAGCTTTCTTT
TRBD1	TRBJ2-5	TRBV7-6	once	CASSSRQGSGETQYF	TGTGCCAGCAGCTCCCGACAGGGCTCCGGGGAGACCCAGTACTTC
TRBD1	TRBJ1-2	TRBV10-2	-	CASSPRTGPYGYTF	TGCGCCAGCAGTCCCCGGACAGGACCCTATGGCTACACCTTC
-	TRBJ1-4	TRBV11-2	-	CASSPGVPLFF	TGTGCCAGCAGCCCCGGGGTGCCGTTGTTTTTT
TRBD2	TRBJ2-1	TRBV15	-	CATSRDVLAGTYNEQFF	TGTGCCACCAGCAGAGATGTCCTAGCGGGGACCTACAATGAGCAGTTCTTC
TRBD2	TRBJ2-5	TRBV5-4	-	CASRLMRGGLETQYF	TGTGCCAGCAGATTAATGCGGGGGGGCCTCGAGACCCAGTACTTC
-	TRBJ2-3	TRBV29-1	-	CSVPTSSSDTQYF	TGCAGCGTTCCGACTAGTTCATCAGATACGCAGTATTTT
-	TRBJ1-1	TRBV2	few	CASNPEGKNTEAFF	TGTGCCAGCAATCCCGAGGGCAAGAACACTGAAGCTTTCTTT
-	TRBJ1-1	TRBV11-3	-	CASSSGGTMNTEAFF	TGTGCCAGCAGCTCCGGCGGGACCATGAACACTGAAGCTTTCTTT
TRBD2	TRBJ2-1	TRBV28	-	CASSDGGLAGSEQFF	TGTGCCAGCAGTGATGGGGGACTAGCGGGTAGTGAGCAGTTCTTC
TRBD2	TRBJ2-3	TRBV19	many	CASSIRRGGTDTQYF	TGTGCCAGTAGTATCCGGCGGGGGGGCACAGATACGCAGTATTTT
-	TRBJ1-1	TRBV10-3	-	CAISESRGVWFSEAFF	TGTGCCATCAGTGAGTCACGGGGGGTTTGGTTCTCTGAAGCTTTCTTT
-	TRBJ1-2	TRBV25-1	-	CASSEGGNYGYTF	TGTGCCAGCAGTGAAGGCGGCAACTATGGCTACACCTTC
TRBD1	TRBJ1-1	TRBV7-2	-	CASSQGQGFTMNTEAFF	TGTGCCAGCAGCCAAGGACAGGGCTTCACCATGAACACTGAAGCTTTCTTT
-	TRBJ2-2	TRBV5-1	-	CASSFGPTGELFF	TGCGCCAGCAGCTTTGGGCCCACCGGGGAGCTGTTTTTT
TRBD2	TRBJ2-1	TRBV4-1	once	CASSHQRGAYNEQFF	TGCGCCAGCAGCCATCAGCGGGGGGCCTACAATGAGCAGTTCTTC
TRBD2	TRBJ2-5	TRBV3-1/TRBV3-2	-	CASSQEKLAGAVQETQYF	TGTGCCAGCAGCCAAGAAAAACTAGCGGGGGCCGTCCAAGAGACCCAGTACTTC
-	TRBJ2-1	TRBV6-5	-	CASTSTGSIYNEQFF	TGTGCCAGCACCTCGACAGGCTCTATCTACAATGAGCAGTTCTTC
TRBD1	TRBJ1-2	TRBV3-1/TRBV3-2	-	CASSRQGSDYGYTF	TGTGCCAGCAGCCGACAGGGTTCGGACTATGGCTACACCTTC
-	TRBJ1-1	TRBV6-2/TRBV6-3	-	CASSYGGTGTEAFF	TGTGCCAGCAGTTACGGGGGCACGGGGACTGAAGCTTTCTTT
-	TRBJ1-3	TRBV4-2	-	CASSQDPGAGNTIYF	TGTGCCAGCAGCCAAGATCCGGGGGCTGGAAACACCATATATTTT
TRBD2	TRBJ2-3	TRBV4-1	once	CASSQGNSGGTTDTQYF	TGCGCCAGCAGCCAAGGAAATAGCGGGGGGACCACAGATACGCAGTATTTT
TRBD1	TRBJ1-5	TRBV7-2	once	CASSVQGAMDQPQHF	TGTGCCAGCAGCGTACAGGGGGCGATGGATCAGCCCCAGCATTTT
TRBD1	TRBJ1-2	TRBV23-1	-	CASRPETGGLNYGYTF	TGCGCCAGCAGGCCGGAAACAGGGGGACTTAACTATGGCTACACCTTC
-	TRBJ2-5	TRBV5-1	-	CASRSTFGETQYF	TGCGCCAGCAGGTCGACATTCGGAGAGACCCAGTACTTC
-	TRBJ2-3	TRBV5-1	-	CASSLRGMLRTDTQYF	TGCGCCAGCAGCTTAAGGGGGATGTTGAGGACAGATACGCAGTATTTT
-	TRBJ2-1	TRBV4-3	-	CASSQERYYSNEQFF	TGCGCCAGCAGCCAAGAAAGGTACTATAGCAATGAGCAGTTCTTC
TRBD2	TRBJ2-7	TRBV11-2	-	CASRGGLDYEQYF	TGTGCCAGCCGGGGGGGCTTGGACTACGAGCAGTACTTC
-	TRBJ2-7	TRBV11-2	-	CASSLWAPTGRSSYEQYF	TGTGCCAGCAGCTTATGGGCCCCCACAGGGCGGTCGTCCTACGAGCAGTACTTC
-	TRBJ1-5	TRBV10-3	once	CAISESGAGVGQPQHF	TGTGCCATCAGTGAGTCGGGGGCAGGAGTTGGTCAGCCCCAGCATTTT
TRBD2	TRBJ2-2	TRBV9	-	CASSLASGGVGELFF	TGTGCCAGCAGCCTTGCTAGCGGGGGTGTCGGGGAGCTGTTTTTT
TRBD1	TRBJ1-5	TRBV2	-	CASRDRGPPQPQHF	TGTGCCAGTAGGGACAGGGGGCCCCCTCAGCCCCAGCATTTT
TRBD1	TRBJ2-2	TRBV2	-	CASSEFDRGAGELFF	TGTGCCAGCAGTGAATTTGACAGGGGAGCCGGGGAGCTGTTTTTT
-	TRBJ1-5	TRBV7-7	-	CASSPRDGSGNQPQHF	TGTGCTAGCAGCCCCAGGGACGGGAGCGGCAATCAGCCCCAGCATTTT
-	TRBJ2-2	TRBV5-1	once	CASSLPGDTGELFF	TGCGCCAGCAGCCTGCCAGGGGACACCGGGGAGCTGTTTTTT